This TCR beta chain was recorded in a study of control samples from healthy donors and cancer patients. Clones were read by immunoSEQ multiplex PCR, and TCRdb kept only the in-frame ones, dropping some. The sample yields about 150,000 clones, approximately 96% seen once. V shed 1 base and J 8 bases; nucleotides not matched to a gene: 10. Germline V gene lookup returns CDR1 MDHEN and CDR2 SYDVKM. CDR3 length: 15 amino acids. Source material: blood. The genes are TRBV28 and TRBJ1-2; 7 bases align to TRBD1. The clonotype originates from a man aged 35-49 years in good health. The CDR3 DNA follows: TGTGCCAGCAGTTTATACTCGACAGGGCTCTGGGGCTACACCTTC. Amino acid sequence: CASSLYSTGLWGYTF.